What follows is one T cell receptor beta chain and its context. Study processing details: Estimation of nucleated cell counts relied on the amplification of reference gene primers. TCRdb's table, derived via immunoSEQ multiplex PCR, lists solely in-frame clones and lacks some. That table furnishes V, J and clone size, whereas the DNA furnished D and trimming. The data contain around 250,000 clones, 89% of them singletons. The sample belongs to a study of blood T cell repertoires in COVID-19. Study in general: Acute and convalescent COVID-19 samples came from the United States, Italy and Spain. PBMCs, B-cell-depleted T cells, or T cells were the source of the cDNA or gDNA that made up the material.

This CDR3 has 16 amino acids. V was cut by 5 bases and J by 0 bases, with 11 bases left in between. Germline V CDR1 and CDR2: SGHTA, FQGTGA. The rearrangement joins TRBV7-3 to TRBJ2-6; D is unresolved. The sequence was obtained from a woman between 35 and 50 years old who had recovered from COVID-19. Sequencing used peripheral blood. This CDR3 is CASSPRHLSGANVLTF. The CDR3 DNA follows: TGTGCCAGCAGCCCCAGACACCTCTCTGGGGCCAACGTCCTGACTTTC.